This T cell receptor (beta chain) was recorded in a study of blood T cell repertoires in COVID-19. Looking at the study overall: Collection of acute and convalescent COVID-19 samples took place in the United States, Italy and Spain. Sources were T cells, B-cell-depleted T cells, or PBMCs; the material itself was cDNA or gDNA.

Per the authors' pipeline: Cell counts per sample came from amplifying reference gene primers. Produced via immunoSEQ multiplex PCR; TCRdb's table is partial and in-frame only. From that table come the V and J calls and clone size; the DNA was used to work out D and trimming. Of some 290,000 clones listed, about 88% were seen once; the top ten hold around 3.6%. Sequencing input: peripheral blood. This receptor was obtained from a man aged 18 to 30 with active or convalescent COVID-19.

The CDR3 region has the DNA TGTGCCAGCATGCGGGGTGCTGAAGCTTTCTTT. Protein product: CASMRGAEAFF. J is TRBJ1-1 and V is TRBV12-3 or TRBV12-4; no definite D call. V shed 7 bases and J shed 6 bases, with 9 bases lying between them. The CDR3 is 11 amino acids.